The following is a T cell receptor (beta chain) sequence with its context. Its antigen is still unknown. Looked up from germline, CDR1 is SGHAT and CDR2 is FQNNGV. The CDR3 extends over 15 amino acids. V was pared by 5 bases and J by 7 bases, with 8 bases of the junction left unmatched. These data originate in a study of Graves' ophthalmopathy and Graves' hyperthyroidism. Broader study findings: With 65% to 71% sensitivity and about 72% specificity, the model predicted ophthalmopathy progression.

Amplification of TCR beta CDR3 regions used RNA transcripts. The library came from an HTBI-primed first-round RT-PCR and a second-round multiplex PCR. TCRdb used MiXCR to reprocess the multiplex PCR reads, holding one entry per CDR3 protein. Of around 1.1 million distinct CDR3 sequences in the sample, about 36% were seen once. This receptor was obtained from an adult man with Graves' hyperthyroidism. The sample was peripheral blood or thyroid tissue (not recorded which). V and J are TRBV11-2 and TRBJ1-6, with 7 bases that match TRBD1. CDR3 nucleotides: TGTGCCAGCAGCAGCCGGGGACAGCAAAATTCACCCCTCCACTTT. It is translated as CASSSRGQQNSPLHF.